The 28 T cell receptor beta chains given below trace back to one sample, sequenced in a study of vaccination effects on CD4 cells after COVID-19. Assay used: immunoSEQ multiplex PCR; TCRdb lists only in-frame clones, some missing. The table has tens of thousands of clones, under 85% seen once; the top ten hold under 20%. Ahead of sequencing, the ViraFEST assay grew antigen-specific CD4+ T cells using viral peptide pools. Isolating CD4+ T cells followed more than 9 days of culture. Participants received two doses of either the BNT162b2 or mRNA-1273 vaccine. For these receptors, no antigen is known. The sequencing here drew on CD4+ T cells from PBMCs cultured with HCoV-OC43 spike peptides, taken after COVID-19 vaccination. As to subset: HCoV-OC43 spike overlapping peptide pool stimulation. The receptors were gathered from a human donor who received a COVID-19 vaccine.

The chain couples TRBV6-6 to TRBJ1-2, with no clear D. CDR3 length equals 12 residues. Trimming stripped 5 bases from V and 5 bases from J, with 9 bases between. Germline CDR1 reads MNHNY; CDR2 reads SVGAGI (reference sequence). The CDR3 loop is CASSPFKYGYTF. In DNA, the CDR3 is TGTGCCAGCAGTCCCTTTAAGTATGGCTACACCTTC.

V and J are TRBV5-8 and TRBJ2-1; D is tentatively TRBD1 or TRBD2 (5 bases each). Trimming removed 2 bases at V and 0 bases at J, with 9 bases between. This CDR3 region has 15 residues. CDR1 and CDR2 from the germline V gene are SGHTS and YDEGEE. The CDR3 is CASSLAGASYNEQFF. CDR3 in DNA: TGTGCCAGCAGCTTAGCCGGGGCCTCCTACAATGAGCAGTTCTTC.

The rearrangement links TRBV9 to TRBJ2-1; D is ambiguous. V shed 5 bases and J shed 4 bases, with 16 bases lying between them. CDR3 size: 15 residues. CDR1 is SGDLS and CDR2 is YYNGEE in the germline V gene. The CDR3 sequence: CASRDDSSAYNEQFF. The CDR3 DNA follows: TGTGCCAGCAGGGATGATAGTTCGGCTTACAATGAGCAGTTCTTC. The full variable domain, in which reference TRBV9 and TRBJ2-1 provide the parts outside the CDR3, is DSGVTQTPKHLITATGQRVTLRCSPRSGDLSVYWYQQSLDQGLQFLIQYYNGEERAKGNILERFSAQQFPDLHSELNLSSLELGDSALYFCASRDDSSAYNEQFFGPGTRLTVL.

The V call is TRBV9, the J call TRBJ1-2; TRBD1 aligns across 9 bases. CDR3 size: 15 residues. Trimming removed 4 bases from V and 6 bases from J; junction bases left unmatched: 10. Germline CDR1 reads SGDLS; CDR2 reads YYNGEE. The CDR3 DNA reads TGTGCCAGCAGCCTTAGCGTACAGGGGGCGGATGGCTACACCTTC. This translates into CASSLSVQGADGYTF. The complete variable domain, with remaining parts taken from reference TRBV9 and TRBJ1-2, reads DSGVTQTPKHLITATGQRVTLRCSPRSGDLSVYWYQQSLDQGLQFLIQYYNGEERAKGNILERFSAQQFPDLHSELNLSSLELGDSALYFCASSLSVQGADGYTFGSGTRLTVV.

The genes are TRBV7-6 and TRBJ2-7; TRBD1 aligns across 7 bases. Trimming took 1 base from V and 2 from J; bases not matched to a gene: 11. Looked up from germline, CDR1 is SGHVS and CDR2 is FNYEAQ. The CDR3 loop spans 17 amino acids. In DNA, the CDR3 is TGTGCCAGCAGCTTAGTGGCTACCGGGACAGTGCCCTACGAGCAGTACTTC. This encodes CASSLVATGTVPYEQYF.

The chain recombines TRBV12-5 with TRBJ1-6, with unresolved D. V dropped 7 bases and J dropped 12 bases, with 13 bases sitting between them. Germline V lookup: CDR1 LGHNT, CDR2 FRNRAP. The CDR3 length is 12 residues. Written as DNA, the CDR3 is TGTGCTAGTGCGGTGGGAACGGAACCCCTCCACTTT. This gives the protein CASAVGTEPLHF.

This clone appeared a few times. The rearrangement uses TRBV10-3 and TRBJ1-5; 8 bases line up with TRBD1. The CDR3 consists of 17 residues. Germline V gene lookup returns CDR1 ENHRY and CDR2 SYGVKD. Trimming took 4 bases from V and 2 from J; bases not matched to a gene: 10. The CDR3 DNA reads TGTGCCATCAGTGGAGGGGAAACAGGGGGTGGCAATCAGCCCCAGCATTTT. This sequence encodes CAISGGETGGGNQPQHF.

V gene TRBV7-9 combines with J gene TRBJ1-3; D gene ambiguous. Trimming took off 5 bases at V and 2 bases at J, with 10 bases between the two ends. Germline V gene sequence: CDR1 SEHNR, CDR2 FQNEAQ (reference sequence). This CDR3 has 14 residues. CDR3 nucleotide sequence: TGTGCCAGCAGCCTCGATCGAGCTGGAAACACCATATATTTT. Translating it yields CASSLDRAGNTIYF.

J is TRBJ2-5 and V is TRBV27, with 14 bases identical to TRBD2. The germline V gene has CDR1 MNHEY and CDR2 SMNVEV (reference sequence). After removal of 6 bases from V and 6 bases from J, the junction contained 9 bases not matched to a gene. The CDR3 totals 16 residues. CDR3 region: CASREVGTSGRQTQYF. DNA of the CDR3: TGTGCCAGCAGAGAGGTGGGGACTAGCGGGAGACAGACCCAGTACTTC.

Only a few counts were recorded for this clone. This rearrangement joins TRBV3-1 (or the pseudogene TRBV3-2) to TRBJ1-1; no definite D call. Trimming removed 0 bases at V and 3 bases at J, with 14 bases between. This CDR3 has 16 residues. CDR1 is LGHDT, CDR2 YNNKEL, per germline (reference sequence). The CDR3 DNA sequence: TGTGCCAGCAGCCAAGAACGGTTAGCCCTAGACACTGAAGCTTTCTTT. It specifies CASSQERLALDTEAFF.

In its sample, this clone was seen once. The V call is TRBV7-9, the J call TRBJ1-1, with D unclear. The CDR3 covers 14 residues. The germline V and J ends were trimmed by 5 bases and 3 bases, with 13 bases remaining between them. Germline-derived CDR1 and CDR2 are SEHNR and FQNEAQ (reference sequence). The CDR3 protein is CASSTAVSDTEAFF. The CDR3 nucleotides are TGTGCCAGCAGCACCGCCGTCAGCGACACTGAAGCTTTCTTT.

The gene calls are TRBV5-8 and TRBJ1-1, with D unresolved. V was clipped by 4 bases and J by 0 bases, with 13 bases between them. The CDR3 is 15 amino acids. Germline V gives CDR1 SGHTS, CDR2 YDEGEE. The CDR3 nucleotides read TGTGCCAGCAGCCATCGGACGGCAATGAACACTGAAGCTTTCTTT. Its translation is CASSHRTAMNTEAFF.

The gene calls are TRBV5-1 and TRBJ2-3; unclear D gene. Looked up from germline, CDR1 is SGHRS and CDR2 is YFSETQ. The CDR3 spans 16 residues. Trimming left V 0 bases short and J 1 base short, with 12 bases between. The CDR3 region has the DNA TGCGCCAGCAGCTTGGTAGGCCTTCCAGGCACAGATACGCAGTATTTT. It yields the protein CASSLVGLPGTDTQYF.

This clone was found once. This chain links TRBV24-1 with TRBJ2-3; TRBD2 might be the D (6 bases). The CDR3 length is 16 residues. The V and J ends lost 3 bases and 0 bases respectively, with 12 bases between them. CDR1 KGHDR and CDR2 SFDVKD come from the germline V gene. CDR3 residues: CATSDPPGTSTDTQYF. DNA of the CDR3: TGTGCCACCAGTGATCCACCTGGGACTAGCACAGATACGCAGTATTTT.

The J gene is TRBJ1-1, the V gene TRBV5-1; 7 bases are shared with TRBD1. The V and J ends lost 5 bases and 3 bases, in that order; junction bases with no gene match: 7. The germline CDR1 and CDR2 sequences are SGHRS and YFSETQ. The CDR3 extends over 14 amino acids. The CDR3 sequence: CASRRQGGYTEAFF. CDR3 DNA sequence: TGCGCCAGCAGACGACAGGGAGGATACACTGAAGCTTTCTTT.

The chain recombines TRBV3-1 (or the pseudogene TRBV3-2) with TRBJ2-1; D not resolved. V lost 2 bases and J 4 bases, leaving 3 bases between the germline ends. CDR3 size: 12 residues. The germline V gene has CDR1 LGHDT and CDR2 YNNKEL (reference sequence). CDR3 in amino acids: CASSQHYNEQFF. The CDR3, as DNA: TGTGCCAGCAGCCAACATTACAATGAGCAGTTCTTC.

In DNA, the CDR3 is TGTGCCAGCGGCCGGGACAGGGCCGAAAAACTGTTTTTT. Protein sequence: CASGRDRAEKLFF. The chain links TRBV6-2 or TRBV6-3 to TRBJ1-4, with 9 bases that match TRBD1. The germline V gene encodes CDR1 MNHEY and CDR2 SVGEGT. CDR3 length equals 13 residues. V dropped 8 bases and J dropped 8; count of bases not matched to a gene: 6.

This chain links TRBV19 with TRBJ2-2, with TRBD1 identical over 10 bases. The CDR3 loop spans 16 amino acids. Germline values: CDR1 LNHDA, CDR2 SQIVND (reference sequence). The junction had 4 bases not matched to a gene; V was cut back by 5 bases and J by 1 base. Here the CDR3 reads CASSPRDRGNTGELFF. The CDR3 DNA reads TGTGCCAGTAGTCCACGGGACAGGGGGAACACCGGGGAGCTGTTTTTT.

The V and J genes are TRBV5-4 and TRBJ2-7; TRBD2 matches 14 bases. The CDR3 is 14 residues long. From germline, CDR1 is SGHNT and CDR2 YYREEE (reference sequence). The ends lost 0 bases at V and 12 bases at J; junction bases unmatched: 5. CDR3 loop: CASSLEGLAGDRYF. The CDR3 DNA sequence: TGTGCCAGCAGCTTGGAGGGACTAGCGGGGGACCGGTACTTC.

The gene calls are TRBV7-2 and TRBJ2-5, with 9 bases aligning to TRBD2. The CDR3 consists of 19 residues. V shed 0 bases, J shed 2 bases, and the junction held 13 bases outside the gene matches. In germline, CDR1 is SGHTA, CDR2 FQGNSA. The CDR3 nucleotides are TGTGCCAGCAGCTTAGCGTGGGGCGGGGGGGTCTTATCACAAGAGACCCAGTACTTC. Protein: CASSLAWGGGVLSQETQYF.

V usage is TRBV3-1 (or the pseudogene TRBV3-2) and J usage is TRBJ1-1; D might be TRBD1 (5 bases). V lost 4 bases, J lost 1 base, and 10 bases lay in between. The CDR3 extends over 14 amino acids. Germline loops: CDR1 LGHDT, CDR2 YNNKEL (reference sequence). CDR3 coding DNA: TGTGCCAGCAGCCCCCAGACAGCGAACACTGAAGCTTTCTTT. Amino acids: CASSPQTANTEAFF.

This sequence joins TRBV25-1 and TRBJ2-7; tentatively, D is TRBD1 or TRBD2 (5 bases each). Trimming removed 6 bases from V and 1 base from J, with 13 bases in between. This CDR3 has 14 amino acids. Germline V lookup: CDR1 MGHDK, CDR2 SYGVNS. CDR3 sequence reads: CASSGTETSYEQYF. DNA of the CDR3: TGTGCCAGCAGCGGGACGGAGACTTCCTACGAGCAGTACTTC.

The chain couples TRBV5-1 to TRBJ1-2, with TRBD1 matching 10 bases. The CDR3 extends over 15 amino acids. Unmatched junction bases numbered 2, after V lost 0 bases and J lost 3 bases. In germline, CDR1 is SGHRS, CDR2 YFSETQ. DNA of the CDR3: TGCGCCAGCAGCTTGGCCGGGACAGGGGACTATGGCTACACCTTC. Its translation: CASSLAGTGDYGYTF.

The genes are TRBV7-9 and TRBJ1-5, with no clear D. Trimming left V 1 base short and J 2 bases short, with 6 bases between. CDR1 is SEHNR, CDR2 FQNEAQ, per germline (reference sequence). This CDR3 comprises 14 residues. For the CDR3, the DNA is TGTGCCAGCAGCTTAGAAACTGGCAATCAGCCCCAGCATTTT. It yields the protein CASSLETGNQPQHF. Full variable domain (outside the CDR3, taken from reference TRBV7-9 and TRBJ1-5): DTGVSQNPRHKITKRGQNVTFRCDPISEHNRLYWYRQTLGQGPEFLTYFQNEAQLEKSRLLSDRFSAERPKGSFSTLEIQRTEQGDSAMYLCASSLETGNQPQHFGDGTRLSIL.

The CDR3 DNA reads as TGTGCCAGCAGCGCTATAAGCGGGAGCCGAGAGACCCAGTACTTC. Amino acid sequence: CASSAISGSRETQYF. The chain joins TRBV9 to TRBJ2-5, with 8 bases fitting TRBD2. This CDR3 has 15 residues. Germline V gene sequence: CDR1 SGDLS, CDR2 YYNGEE. Trimming took 3 bases from V and 4 from J; bases not matched to a gene: 8. Together with reference TRBV9 and TRBJ2-5, the CDR3 gives the full variable domain: DSGVTQTPKHLITATGQRVTLRCSPRSGDLSVYWYQQSLDQGLQFLIQYYNGEERAKGNILERFSAQQFPDLHSELNLSSLELGDSALYFCASSAISGSRETQYFGPGTRLLVL.

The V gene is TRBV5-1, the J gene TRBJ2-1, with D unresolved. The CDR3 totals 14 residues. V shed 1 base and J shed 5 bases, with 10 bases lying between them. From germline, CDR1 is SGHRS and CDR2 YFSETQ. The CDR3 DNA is TGCGCCAGCAGCTTGAGTTCCGACAACAATGAGCAGTTCTTC. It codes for CASSLSSDNNEQFF.

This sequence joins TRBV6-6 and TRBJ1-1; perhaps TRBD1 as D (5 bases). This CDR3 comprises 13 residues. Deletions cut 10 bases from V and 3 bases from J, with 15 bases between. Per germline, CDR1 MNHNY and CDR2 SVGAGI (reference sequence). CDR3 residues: CATRWGRDTEAFF. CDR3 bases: TGTGCCACCAGGTGGGGCAGAGACACTGAAGCTTTCTTT.

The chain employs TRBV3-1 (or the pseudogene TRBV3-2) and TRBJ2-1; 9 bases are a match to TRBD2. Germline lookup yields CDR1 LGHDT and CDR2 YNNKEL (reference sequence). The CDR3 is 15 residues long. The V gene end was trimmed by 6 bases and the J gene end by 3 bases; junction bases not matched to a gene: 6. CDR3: CASRASGAFYNEQFF. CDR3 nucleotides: TGTGCCAGCAGAGCTAGCGGGGCCTTCTACAATGAGCAGTTCTTC.